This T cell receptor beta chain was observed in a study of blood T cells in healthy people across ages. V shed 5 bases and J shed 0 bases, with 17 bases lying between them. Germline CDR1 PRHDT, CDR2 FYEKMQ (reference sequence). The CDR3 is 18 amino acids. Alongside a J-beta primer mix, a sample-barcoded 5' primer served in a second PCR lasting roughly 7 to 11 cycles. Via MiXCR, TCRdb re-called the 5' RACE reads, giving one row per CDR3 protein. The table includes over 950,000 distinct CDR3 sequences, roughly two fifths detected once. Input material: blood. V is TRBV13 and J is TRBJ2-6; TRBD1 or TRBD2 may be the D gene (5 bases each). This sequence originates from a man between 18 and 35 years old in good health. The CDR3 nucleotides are TGTGCCAGCAGCCCTACCGGGACGTTTAGCTCTGGGGCCAACGTCCTGACTTTC. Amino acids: CASSPTGTFSSGANVLTF. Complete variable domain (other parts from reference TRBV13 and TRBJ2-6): AAGVIQSPRHLIKEKRETATLKCYPIPRHDTVYWYQQGPGQDPQFLISFYEKMQSDKGSIPDRFSAQQFSDYHSELNMSSLELGDSALYFCASSPTGTFSSGANVLTFGAGSRLTVL.